The sequence of this TCR beta chain was determined in a study of CD8 T cells in ankylosing spondylitis. In its sample, this clonotype was seen a few times. CDR3 length: 13 residues. V was shortened by 6 bases and J by 5 bases, with 11 bases between the two germline ends. Per germline, CDR1 SNHLY and CDR2 FYNNEI. TCRdb passed the 5' RACE reads through MiXCR, listing each CDR3 protein once. The repertoire holds over 25,000 distinct CDR3 sequences, with approximately 15% as singletons. Sequenced: blood. This receptor was identified in a male donor with ankylosing spondylitis or in good health (not recorded which). The chain uses TRBV2 and TRBJ2-1, with D unclear. The CDR3 DNA sequence: TGTGCCAGCAGCAGCGAGAGACACAATGAGCAGTTCTTC. Its protein is CASSSERHNEQFF.